This T cell receptor (beta chain) was captured by sequencing in a study of blood T cell repertoires in COVID-19. Donors were grouped by their self-reported clinical history. Germline CDR1 is LGHDT and CDR2 is YNNKEL (reference sequence). The germline V and J ends were trimmed by 2 bases and 7 bases, with 9 bases remaining between them. There are 14 residues in the CDR3. Measured with immunoSEQ multiplex PCR; TCRdb has only the in-frame clones, and not every one. Found here are roughly 250,000 clones, 75% to 95% of them singletons; the top ten hold 1.9%. J is TRBJ1-6 and V is TRBV3-1 (or the pseudogene TRBV3-2); D is possibly TRBD1 (5 bases). Sequenced: PBMCs or T cells enriched from blood (not recorded which). The receptor was isolated from a woman aged 18-29 years who had recovered from COVID-19. Here the CDR3 DNA reads TGTGCCAGCAGCCAACAGGGTACCAATTCACCCCTCCACTTT. Its protein is CASSQQGTNSPLHF.